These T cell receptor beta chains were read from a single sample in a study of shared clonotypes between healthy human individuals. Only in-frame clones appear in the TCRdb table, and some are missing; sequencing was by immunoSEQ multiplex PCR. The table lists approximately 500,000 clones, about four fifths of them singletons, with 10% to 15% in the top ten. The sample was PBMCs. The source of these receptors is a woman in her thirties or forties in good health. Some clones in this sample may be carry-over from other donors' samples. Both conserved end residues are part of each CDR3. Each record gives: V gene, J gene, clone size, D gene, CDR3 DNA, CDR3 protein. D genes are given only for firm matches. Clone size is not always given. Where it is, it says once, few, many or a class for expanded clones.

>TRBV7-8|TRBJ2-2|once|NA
TGTGCCAGCAGCCAGGGGGGGCCTTGGACCGGGGAGCTGTTTTTT
CASSQGGPWTGELFF
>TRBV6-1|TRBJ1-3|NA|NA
TGTGCCAGCAGTGAAGCAGGGTTCTCTGGAAACACCATATATTTT
CASSEAGFSGNTIYF
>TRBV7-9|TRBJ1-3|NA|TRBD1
TGTGCCAGCAGCTTAGCCCCAGGGGGAGGAAACACCATATATTTT
CASSLAPGGGNTIYF
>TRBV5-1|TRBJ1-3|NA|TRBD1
TGCGCCAGCAGCTTACAGGGGGCGGCTGGAAACACCATATATTTT
CASSLQGAAGNTIYF
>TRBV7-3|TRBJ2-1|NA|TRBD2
TGTGCCAGCAGCTTAGAAGCGGGAGGGGAGCAGTTCTTC
CASSLEAGGEQFF
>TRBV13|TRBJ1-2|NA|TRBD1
TGTGCCAGCAGCTTAAGGGGACAGGGGGCGGGTGGCTACACCTTC
CASSLRGQGAGGYTF
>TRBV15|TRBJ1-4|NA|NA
TGTGCCACCACTGGGACACCTATTGAAAAACTGTTTTTT
CATTGTPIEKLFF
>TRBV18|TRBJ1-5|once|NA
TGTGCCAGCTCACCAGGTGATAATCAGCCCCAGCATTTT
CASSPGDNQPQHF
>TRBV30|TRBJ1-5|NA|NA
TGTGCCTGGAGTGTTCAGGGCAGGGGTAAAGATCAGCCCCAGCATTTT
CAWSVQGRGKDQPQHF
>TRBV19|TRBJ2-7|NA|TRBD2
TGTGCCAGTAGGGAGACTAGCGGTACCTACGAGCAGTACTTC
CASRETSGTYEQYF
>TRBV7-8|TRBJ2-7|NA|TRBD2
TGTGCCAGCAGCAGCGGGACTAGCGGGATCTACGAGCAGTACTTC
CASSSGTSGIYEQYF
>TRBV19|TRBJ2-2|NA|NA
TGTGCCAGTAGTATGGCCTCGGGACCCCTAGCATACGGGGAGCTGTTTTTT
CASSMASGPLAYGELFF
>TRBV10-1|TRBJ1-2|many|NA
TGCGCCAGCAGTGGCGAGAGAAACTATGGCTACACCTTC
CASSGERNYGYTF
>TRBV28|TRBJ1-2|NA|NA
TGTGCCAGCAGTGATACAGGGTTAATGGGGAACTATGGCTACACCTTC
CASSDTGLMGNYGYTF
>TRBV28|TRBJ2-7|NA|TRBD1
TGTGCCAGCATCCCCACCGGGACAGTTTACGAGCAGTACTTC
CASIPTGTVYEQYF
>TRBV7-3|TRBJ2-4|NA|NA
TGTGCCAGCAGCTCCTCGGAAGGGTATAAAAACATTCAGTACTTC
CASSSSEGYKNIQYF
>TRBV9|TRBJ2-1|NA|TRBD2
TGTGCCAGCAGCGTTGGGCTAGCGGCCCTCGGTGAGCAGTTCTTC
CASSVGLAALGEQFF
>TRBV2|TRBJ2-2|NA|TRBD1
TGTGCCAGCAATCGACAGGGGACCGGGGAGCTGTTTTTT
CASNRQGTGELFF
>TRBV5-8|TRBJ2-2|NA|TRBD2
TGTGCCAGCAGGCCCTTTGGGCTAGCGGGAGGGCCAGGGGAGCTGTTTTTT
CASRPFGLAGGPGELFF
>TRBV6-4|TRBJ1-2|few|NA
TGTGCCAGCAGTGCCGAGCCGACGGACTATGGCTACACCTTC
CASSAEPTDYGYTF
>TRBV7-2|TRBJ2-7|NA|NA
TGTGCCAGCAGCTTAGGGACAGCTCCCTACGAGCAGTACTTC
CASSLGTAPYEQYF
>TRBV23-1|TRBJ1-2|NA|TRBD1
TGCGCCAGCAGTCAATGGGGGACAGGCGATTTCTTTAACTATGGCTACACCTTC
CASSQWGTGDFFNYGYTF
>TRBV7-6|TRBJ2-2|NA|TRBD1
TGTGCCAGCACCTGGACAGGGAACACCGGGGAGCTGTTTTTT
CASTWTGNTGELFF
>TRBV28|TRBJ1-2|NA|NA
TGTGCCAGCAGTTTAAACCCCCACAGCACCGGCTACACCTTC
CASSLNPHSTGYTF
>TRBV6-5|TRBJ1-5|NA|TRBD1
TGTGCCAGCAGTTGGGGACAGGGCGAACAGCCCCAGCATTTT
CASSWGQGEQPQHF
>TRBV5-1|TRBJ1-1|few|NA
TGCGCCAGCAGCTTGGAAGAGCTGAACACTGAAGCTTTCTTT
CASSLEELNTEAFF
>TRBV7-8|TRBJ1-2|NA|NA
TGTGCCAGCAGCCCAAACACAGGAAGAGGGGGATATGGCTACACCTTC
CASSPNTGRGGYGYTF
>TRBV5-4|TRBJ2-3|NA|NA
TGTGCCAGCAGCTCCGACCAAAATAGAGATACGCAGTATTTT
CASSSDQNRDTQYF
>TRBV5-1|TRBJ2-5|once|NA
TGCGCCAGCAGCTTCCAACAGGGTGGGCGGGAGACCCAGTACTTC
CASSFQQGGRETQYF
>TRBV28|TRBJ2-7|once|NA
TGTGCCAGCACTGGTGCACTAGCCAACTACGAGCAGTACTTC
CASTGALANYEQYF
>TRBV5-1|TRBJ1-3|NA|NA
TGCGCCAGCAGCTTGGCGGGCAGCGTCTCTGGAAACACCATATATTTT
CASSLAGSVSGNTIYF
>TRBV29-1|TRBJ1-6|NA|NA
TGCAGCGTTGAAGAGAGAGTGGCAGCGGCCTATAATTCACCCCTCCACTTT
CSVEERVAAAYNSPLHF
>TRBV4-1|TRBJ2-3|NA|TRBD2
TGCGCCAGCAGCAAACGGACTAGCGGGAACACAGATACGCAGTATTTT
CASSKRTSGNTDTQYF